This TCR beta chain was sequenced for a study of blood T cell repertoires in COVID-19. Study background: Acute and convalescent COVID-19 samples came from the United States, Italy and Spain. Sources were T cells, B-cell-depleted T cells, or PBMCs; the material itself was cDNA or gDNA.

Using immunoSEQ multiplex PCR, the repertoire was profiled, and TCRdb retains in-frame clones only, with some absent. The profile shows 200,000 to 250,000 clones, 83% of them singletons. Per the germline V gene, CDR1 is SNHLY and CDR2 is FYNNEI. V lost 7 bases and J lost 6, with 13 bases in between. The CDR3 is made up of 13 amino acids. The sequence was obtained from a woman between 45 and 60 years old with acute or convalescent COVID-19. The sample was peripheral blood. The genes are TRBV2 and TRBJ1-5; TRBD1 is a possible D gene (6 bases). DNA for the CDR3: TGTGCCAGCAATCCAGGGGTGGGTCAGCCCCAGCATTTT. Its translation: CASNPGVGQPQHF.